Reported below is one TCR beta chain. Antigen: not known. In the study's own analysis: Out-of-frame sequences were removed, leaving a few million distinct TCRbeta sequences. Clones were sequenced by immunoSEQ multiplex PCR, and TCRdb holds only the in-frame ones, with some missing. V, J and clone size derive from that table, while D and trimming were established from the DNA sequence. This sample carries some 64,000 clones, 82% of them seen once, and the ten largest clones take 0.85% to 0.95%. The data derive from a study of memory CD4+ T cells and cytomegalovirus serostatus. Study results and limitations: CD4+ memory repertoires contained about 40% of the roughly 160 reported CMV TCRbeta sequences. Median bootstrapped AUC for CMV status was about 0.94 originally, about 0.9 US-trained.

The sort gate was single viable CD3+CD4+CD8-CD45RO+ cells for memory CD4+ T cells. CD4+ T cells were isolated by positive magnetic selection. Material: memory CD4+ T cells from blood. The sequence was collected from an adult in good health and CMV-seronegative.

The CDR3 is CASTPDRGRDYGYTF. In DNA, the CDR3 is TGTGCCAGCACCCCCGACAGGGGTCGGGACTATGGCTACACCTTC. J is TRBJ1-2 and V is TRBV11-2, with TRBD1 identical over 8 bases. The germline CDR1 and CDR2 sequences are SGHAT and FQNNGV. V lost 7 bases, J lost 3 bases, and 10 bases stayed unmatched. The CDR3 is 15 residues long.